Below, one TCR beta chain is given with its context. The antigen is undetermined. Produced via immunoSEQ multiplex PCR; TCRdb's table is partial and in-frame only. The data show 50,000 to 75,000 clones, roughly four fifths seen once. The CDR3 loop spans 14 amino acids. Germline values: CDR1 SGHDT, CDR2 YYEEEE. Trimming removed 2 bases at V and 6 bases at J, with 14 bases between. The sample originates from a study of OX40 agonist ivuxolimab in advanced cancers. General study points: The study found that CD8+ T cells averaged more expanded clones than CD4+. Antigens targeted by the expanded peripheral T cells were not determined.

The specimen comprised CD4+ or CD8+ T cells sorted from blood, sampled in a trial of the OX40 agonist ivuxolimab. The J gene is TRBJ1-1, the V gene TRBV5-6; D is ambiguous. The source is an adult with an advanced solid tumor such as melanoma, head and neck, liver or kidney cancer. The CDR3 nucleotides read TGTGCCAGCAGCTTCGGGTCTCTAGGCGCTGAAGCTTTCTTT. It codes for CASSFGSLGAEAFF. Supplemented by reference TRBV5-6 and TRBJ1-1, the full variable domain reads DAGVTQSPTHLIKTRGQQVTLRCSPKSGHDTVSWYQQALGQGPQFIFQYYEEEERQRGNFPDRFSGHQFPNYSSELNVNALLLGDSALYLCASSFGSLGAEAFFGQGTRLTVV.